The subject of this entry is one T cell receptor beta chain. Sequencing sought depths of 1 in 200,000 to 1 in 1 million T cells. The method was immunoSEQ multiplex PCR; TCRdb's version includes in-frame clones alone and lacks a portion of them. The table lists fewer than 80,000 clones, 57% of them singletons, with roughly 14% in the top ten. Trimming removed 10 bases from V and 1 base from J, with 12 bases in between. The CDR3 covers 13 residues. Germline V gene data show CDR1 as MNHEY and CDR2 as SMNVEV (reference sequence). The sample originates from a study of cytotoxic CD8 clonotypes in ibrutinib-treated CLL. Study in general: Partial response occurred in 24 patients and complete response in 2; at median roughly 74 months, approximately 14 remained remitted and approximately twelve progressed.

The receptor was derived from a human donor with chronic lymphocytic leukemia. V gene TRBV27 combines with J gene TRBJ2-3; no definite D call. Material: PBMCs, obtained after 12 months of ibrutinib treatment. Here the CDR3 DNA reads TGTGCCACCGGACCGGGCGGCACAGATACGCAGTATTTT. Translated: CATGPGGTDTQYF.